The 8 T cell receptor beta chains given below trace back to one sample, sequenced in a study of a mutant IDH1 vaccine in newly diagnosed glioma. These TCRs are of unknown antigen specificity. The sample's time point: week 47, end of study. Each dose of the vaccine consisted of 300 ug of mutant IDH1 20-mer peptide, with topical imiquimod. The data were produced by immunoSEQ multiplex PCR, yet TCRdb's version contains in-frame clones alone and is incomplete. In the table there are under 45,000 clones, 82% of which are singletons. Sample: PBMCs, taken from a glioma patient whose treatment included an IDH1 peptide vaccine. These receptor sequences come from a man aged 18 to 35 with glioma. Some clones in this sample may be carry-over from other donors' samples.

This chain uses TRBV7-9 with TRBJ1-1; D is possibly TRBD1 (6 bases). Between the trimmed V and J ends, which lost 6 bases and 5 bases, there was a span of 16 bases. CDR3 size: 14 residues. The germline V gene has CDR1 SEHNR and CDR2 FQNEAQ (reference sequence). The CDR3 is CASSPLRGKTEAFF. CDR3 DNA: TGTGCCAGCAGTCCTCTCAGGGGAAAGACTGAAGCTTTCTTT.

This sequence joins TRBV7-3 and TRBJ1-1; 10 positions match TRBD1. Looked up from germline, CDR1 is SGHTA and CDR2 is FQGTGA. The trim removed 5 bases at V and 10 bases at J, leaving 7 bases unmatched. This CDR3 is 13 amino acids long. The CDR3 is CASSPDRGRGAFF. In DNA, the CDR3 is TGTGCCAGCAGCCCAGACAGGGGGCGGGGAGCTTTCTTT.

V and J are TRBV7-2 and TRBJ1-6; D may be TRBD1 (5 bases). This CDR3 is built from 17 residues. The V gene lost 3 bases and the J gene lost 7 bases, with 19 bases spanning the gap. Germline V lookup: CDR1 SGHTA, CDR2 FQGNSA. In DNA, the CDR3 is TGTGCCAGCAGCTTCTCTATCCTCCGAGACAGAAATTCACCCCTCCACTTT. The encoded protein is CASSFSILRDRNSPLHF.

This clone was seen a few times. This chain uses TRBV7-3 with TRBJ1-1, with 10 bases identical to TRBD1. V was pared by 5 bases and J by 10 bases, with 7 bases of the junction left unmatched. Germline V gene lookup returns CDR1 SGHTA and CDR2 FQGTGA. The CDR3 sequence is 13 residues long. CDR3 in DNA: TGTGCCAGCAGCCCTGTCCGGGACAGGGGAGCTTTCTTT. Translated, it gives CASSPVRDRGAFF.

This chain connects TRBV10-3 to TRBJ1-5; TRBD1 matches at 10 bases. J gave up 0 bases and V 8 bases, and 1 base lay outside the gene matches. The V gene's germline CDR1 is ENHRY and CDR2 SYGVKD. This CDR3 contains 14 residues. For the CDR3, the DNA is TGTGCCATCGGGACAGGGGATAGCAATCAGCCCCAGCATTTT. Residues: CAIGTGDSNQPQHF.

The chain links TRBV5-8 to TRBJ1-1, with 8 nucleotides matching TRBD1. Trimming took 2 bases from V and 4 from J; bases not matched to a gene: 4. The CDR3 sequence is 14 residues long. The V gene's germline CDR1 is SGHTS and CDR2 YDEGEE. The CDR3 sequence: CASSFRTGLTEAFF. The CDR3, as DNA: TGTGCCAGCAGCTTCCGGACAGGGCTCACTGAAGCTTTCTTT.

The CDR3 region is CASSRDRRVSLGEKLFF. CDR3 sequence (DNA): TGTGCCAGCAGCCGGGACAGGAGAGTTTCTTTGGGGGAAAAACTGTTTTTT. The chain employs TRBV27 and TRBJ1-4; 8 bases align to TRBD1. Losses at the gene ends were 6 bases for V and 8 bases for J; bases not matched to a gene: 17. The germline CDR1 and CDR2 sequences are MNHEY and SMNVEV (reference sequence). The CDR3 runs 17 residues. Full variable domain (rest looked up from reference TRBV27 and TRBJ1-4): EAQVTQNPRYLITVTGKKLTVTCSQNMNHEYMSWYRQDPGLGLRQIYYSMNVEVTDKGDVPEGYKVSRKEKRNFPLILESPSPNQTSLYFCASSRDRRVSLGEKLFFGSGTQLSVL.

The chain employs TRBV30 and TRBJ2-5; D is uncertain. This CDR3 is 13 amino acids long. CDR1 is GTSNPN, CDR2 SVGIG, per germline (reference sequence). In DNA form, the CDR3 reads TGTGCACACGGCGCTCCCTCTCAAGAGACCCAGTACTTC. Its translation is CAHGAPSQETQYF.